Each of the 3 T cell receptor beta chains below was sequenced from the same sample in a study of blood T cell repertoires in COVID-19. TCRdb's table, derived via immunoSEQ multiplex PCR, lists solely in-frame clones and lacks some. The sample has fewer than 110,000 clones; 75% to 95% are singletons. The sample taken for sequencing was peripheral blood. These receptors originate from a woman aged 25 to 39 with acute or convalescent COVID-19.

The gene calls are TRBV3-1 (or the pseudogene TRBV3-2) and TRBJ2-7, with TRBD2 as a possible D gene (5 bases). Trimming shortened V by 4 bases and J by 1 base, and 17 bases separated the two germline ends. Per the germline V gene, CDR1 is LGHDT and CDR2 is YNNKEL (reference sequence). The CDR3 runs 16 residues. The CDR3 spells CASSPQSGILSYEQYF. CDR3 DNA: TGTGCCAGCAGCCCGCAAAGCGGCATCCTTTCCTACGAGCAGTACTTC.

This clone came up once. Here the CDR3 DNA reads TGTGCCAGTAGTACACTTCAGGGCACTGGAAACACCATATATTTT. The encoded protein is CASSTLQGTGNTIYF. J is TRBJ1-3 and V is TRBV19; TRBD1 is a possible D gene (5 bases). V was shortened by 4 bases and J by 2 bases, with 12 bases between the two germline ends. The CDR3 consists of 15 residues. The V gene's germline CDR1 is LNHDA and CDR2 SQIVND (reference sequence).

The DNA for the CDR3 is TGTGCCAGCAGTTTAAATCCCATCACTGAAGCTTTCTTT. Protein: CASSLNPITEAFF. The V call is TRBV12-3 or TRBV12-4, the J call TRBJ1-1; D is unresolved. The CDR3 runs 13 residues. V gave up 2 bases and J gave up 4 bases, with 8 bases separating them.